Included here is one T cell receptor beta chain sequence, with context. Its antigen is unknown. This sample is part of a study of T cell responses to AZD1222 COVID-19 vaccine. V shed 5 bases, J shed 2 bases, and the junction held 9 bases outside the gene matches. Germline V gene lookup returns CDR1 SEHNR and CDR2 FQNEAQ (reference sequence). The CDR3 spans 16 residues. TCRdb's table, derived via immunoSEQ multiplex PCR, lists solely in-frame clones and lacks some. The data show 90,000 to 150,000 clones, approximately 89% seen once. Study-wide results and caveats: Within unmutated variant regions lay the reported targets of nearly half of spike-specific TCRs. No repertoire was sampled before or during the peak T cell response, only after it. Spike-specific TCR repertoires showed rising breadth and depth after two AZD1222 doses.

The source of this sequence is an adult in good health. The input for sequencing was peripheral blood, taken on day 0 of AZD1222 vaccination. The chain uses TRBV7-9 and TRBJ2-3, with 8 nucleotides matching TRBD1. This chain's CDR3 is CASSPRTGKLTDTQYF. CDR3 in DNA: TGTGCCAGCAGCCCTCGGACAGGGAAGCTCACAGATACGCAGTATTTT.